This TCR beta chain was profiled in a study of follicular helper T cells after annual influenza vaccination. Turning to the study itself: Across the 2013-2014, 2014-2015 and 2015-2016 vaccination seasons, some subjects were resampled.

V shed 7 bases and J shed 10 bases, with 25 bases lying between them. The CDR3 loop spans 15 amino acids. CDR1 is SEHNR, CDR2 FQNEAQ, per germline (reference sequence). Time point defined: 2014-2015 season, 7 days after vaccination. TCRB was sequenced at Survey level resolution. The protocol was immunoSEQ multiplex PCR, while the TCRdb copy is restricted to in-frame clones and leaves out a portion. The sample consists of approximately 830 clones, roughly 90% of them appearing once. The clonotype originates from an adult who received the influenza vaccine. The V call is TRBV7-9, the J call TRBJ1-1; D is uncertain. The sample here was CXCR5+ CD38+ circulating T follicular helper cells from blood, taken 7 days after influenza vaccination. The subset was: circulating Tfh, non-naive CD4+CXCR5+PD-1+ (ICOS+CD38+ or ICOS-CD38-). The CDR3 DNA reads TGTGCCAGCACCAACGGAAACCACCCCCGAGAGGCAGCTTTCTTT. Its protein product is CASTNGNHPREAAFF.